The text below deals with one T cell receptor (beta chain). Its antigen is unidentified. This entry belongs to a study of CD8+ T cells in alopecia areata. General observations from the study: The study found TCR sharing across patients less clear than in mice, possibly for HLA reasons. Expanded CD8+ clones among the top 100, as well as scalp clonality, were significantly decreased by tofacitinib.

Treatment: oral pan-JAK inhibitor, 5-10 mg twice daily. Cell sorting was applied to PBMCs, and CD4+ and CD8+ T cells were collected. Looked up from germline, CDR1 is SQVTM and CDR2 is ANQGSEA. With 2 bases clipped from V and 8 bases from J, the junction kept 11 bases outside the gene matches. This CDR3 comprises 14 residues. Isolated RNA was reverse transcribed into cDNA used as the sequencing template. Produced via immunoSEQ multiplex PCR; TCRdb's table is partial and in-frame only. The sample lists roughly 98,000 clones; 60% to 65% were seen once. This clonotype was obtained from a human donor with alopecia areata. This sequence joins TRBV29-1 and TRBJ1-2; 7 bases map to TRBD1. Here the sequenced sample was CD8+ T cells sorted from blood, taken at week 4, from a patient treated with tofacitinib. This CDR3 reads CSVEMGQGESGYTF. The DNA of the CDR3 is TGCAGCGTTGAAATGGGGCAGGGGGAGAGCGGCTACACCTTC.